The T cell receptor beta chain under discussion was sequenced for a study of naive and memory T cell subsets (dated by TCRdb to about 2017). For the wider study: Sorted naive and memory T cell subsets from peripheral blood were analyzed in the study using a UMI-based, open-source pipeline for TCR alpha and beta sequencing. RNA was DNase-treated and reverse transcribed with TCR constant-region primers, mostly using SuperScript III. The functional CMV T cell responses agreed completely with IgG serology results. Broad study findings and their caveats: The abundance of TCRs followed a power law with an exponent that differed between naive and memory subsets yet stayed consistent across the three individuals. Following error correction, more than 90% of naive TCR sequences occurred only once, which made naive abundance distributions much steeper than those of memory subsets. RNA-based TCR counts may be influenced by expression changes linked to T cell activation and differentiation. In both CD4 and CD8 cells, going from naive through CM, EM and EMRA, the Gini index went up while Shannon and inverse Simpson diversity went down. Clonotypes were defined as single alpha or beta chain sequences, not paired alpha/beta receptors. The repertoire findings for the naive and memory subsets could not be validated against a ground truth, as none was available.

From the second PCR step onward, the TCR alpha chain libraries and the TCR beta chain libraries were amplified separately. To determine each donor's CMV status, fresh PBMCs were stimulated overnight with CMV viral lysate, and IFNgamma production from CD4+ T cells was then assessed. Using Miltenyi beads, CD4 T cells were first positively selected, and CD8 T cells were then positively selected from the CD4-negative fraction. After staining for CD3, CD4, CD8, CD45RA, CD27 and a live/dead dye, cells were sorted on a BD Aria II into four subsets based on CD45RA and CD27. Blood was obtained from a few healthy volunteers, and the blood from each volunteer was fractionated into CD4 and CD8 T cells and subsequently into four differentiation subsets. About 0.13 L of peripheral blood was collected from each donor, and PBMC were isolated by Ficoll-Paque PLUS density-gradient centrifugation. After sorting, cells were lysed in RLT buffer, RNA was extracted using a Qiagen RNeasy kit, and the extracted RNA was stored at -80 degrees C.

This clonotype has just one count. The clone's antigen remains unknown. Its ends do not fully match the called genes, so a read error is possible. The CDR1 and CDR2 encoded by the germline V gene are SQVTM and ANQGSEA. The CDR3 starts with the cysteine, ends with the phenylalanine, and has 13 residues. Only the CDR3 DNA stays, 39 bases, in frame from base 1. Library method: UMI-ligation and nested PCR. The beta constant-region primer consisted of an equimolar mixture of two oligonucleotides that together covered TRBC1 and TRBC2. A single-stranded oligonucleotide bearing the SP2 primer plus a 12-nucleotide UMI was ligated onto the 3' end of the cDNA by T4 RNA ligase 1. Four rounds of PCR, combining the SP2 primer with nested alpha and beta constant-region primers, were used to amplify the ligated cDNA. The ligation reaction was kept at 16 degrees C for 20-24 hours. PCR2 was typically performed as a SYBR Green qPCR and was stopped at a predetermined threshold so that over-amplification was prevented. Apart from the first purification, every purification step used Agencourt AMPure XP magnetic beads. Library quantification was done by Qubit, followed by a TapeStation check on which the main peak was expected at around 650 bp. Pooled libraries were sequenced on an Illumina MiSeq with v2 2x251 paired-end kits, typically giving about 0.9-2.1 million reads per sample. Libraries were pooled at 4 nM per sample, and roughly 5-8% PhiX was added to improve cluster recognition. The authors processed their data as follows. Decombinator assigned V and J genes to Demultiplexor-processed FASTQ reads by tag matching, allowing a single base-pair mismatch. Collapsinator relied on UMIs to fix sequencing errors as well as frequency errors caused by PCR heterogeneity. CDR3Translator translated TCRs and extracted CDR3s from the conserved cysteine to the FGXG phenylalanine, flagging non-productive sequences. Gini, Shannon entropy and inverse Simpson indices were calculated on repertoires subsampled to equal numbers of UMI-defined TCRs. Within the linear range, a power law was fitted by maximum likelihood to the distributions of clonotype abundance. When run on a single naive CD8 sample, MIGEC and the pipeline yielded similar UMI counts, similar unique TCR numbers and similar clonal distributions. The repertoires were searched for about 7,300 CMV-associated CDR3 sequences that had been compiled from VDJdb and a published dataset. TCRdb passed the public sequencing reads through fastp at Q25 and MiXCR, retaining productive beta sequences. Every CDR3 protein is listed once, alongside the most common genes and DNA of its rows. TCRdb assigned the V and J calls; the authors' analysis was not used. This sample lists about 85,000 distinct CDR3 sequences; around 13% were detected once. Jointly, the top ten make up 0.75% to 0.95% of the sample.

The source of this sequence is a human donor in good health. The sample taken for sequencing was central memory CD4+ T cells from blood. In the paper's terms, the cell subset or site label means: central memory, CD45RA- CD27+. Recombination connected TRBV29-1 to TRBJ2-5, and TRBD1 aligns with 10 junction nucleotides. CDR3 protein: CSVETGGTETQNF. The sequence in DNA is TGCAGCGTAGAGACAGGGGGCACAGAGACCCAGAACTTC.